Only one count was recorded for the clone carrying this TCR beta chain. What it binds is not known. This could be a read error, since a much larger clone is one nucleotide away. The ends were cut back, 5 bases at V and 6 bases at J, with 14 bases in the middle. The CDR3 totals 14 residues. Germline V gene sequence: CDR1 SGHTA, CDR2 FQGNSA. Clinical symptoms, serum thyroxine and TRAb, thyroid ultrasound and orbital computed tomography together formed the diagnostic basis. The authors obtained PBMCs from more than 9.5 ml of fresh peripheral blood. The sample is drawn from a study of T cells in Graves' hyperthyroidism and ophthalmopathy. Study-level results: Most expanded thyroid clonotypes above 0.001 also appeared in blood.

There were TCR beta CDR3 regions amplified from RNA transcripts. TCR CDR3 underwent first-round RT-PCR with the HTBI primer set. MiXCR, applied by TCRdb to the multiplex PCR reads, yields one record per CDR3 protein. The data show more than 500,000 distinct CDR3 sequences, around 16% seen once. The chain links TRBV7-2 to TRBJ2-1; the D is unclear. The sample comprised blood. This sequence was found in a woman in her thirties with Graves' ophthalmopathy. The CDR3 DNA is TGTGCCAGCAGCAGGTCTGGCATCTGCAATGAGCAGTTCTTC. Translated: CASSRSGICNEQFF.